One TCR beta chain is described in this entry. Germline is not matched at one junction end, which may reflect a read error. The data were produced by immunoSEQ multiplex PCR, yet TCRdb's version contains in-frame clones alone and is incomplete. The sample shows under 350,000 clones, roughly 85% of them seen only once. This CDR3 is 11 amino acids long. This entry comes from a study of blood T cell repertoires in COVID-19. About the research overall: PBMCs, B-cell-depleted T cells, or T cells provided the cDNA or gDNA that made up the material.

This receptor was identified in a human donor in a cohort sampled during active COVID-19. Material for sequencing was peripheral blood. The chain combines TRBV12-3 or TRBV12-4 with TRBJ1-1; unclear D gene. The CDR3 protein is CASSLRVETFF. The CDR3 bases are TGTGCCAGCAGTTTGAGGGTTGAAACTTTCTTT.